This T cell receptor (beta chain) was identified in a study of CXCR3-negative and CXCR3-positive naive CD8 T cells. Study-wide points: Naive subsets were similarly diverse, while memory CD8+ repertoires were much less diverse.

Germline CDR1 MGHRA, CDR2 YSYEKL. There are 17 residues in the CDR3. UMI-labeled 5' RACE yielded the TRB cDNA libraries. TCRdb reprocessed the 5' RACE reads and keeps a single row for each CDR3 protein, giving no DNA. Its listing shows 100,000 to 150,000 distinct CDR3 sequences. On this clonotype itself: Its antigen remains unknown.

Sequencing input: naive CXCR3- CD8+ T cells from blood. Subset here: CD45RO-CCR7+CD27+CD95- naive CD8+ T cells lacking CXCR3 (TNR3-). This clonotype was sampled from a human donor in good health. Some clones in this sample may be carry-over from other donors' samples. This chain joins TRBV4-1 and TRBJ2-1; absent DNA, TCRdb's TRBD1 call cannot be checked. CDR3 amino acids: CASSQDPLGSGGQEQFF.